The 5 T cell receptor beta chains listed next were all sequenced from one sample in a study of T cells in Graves' hyperthyroidism and ophthalmopathy (dated by TCRdb to about 2019). Library method: multiplex PCR. Data came from an Illumina HiSeq 2000. The TCR beta CDR3 regions were amplified from the RNA transcripts. For the first round of RT-PCR on the TCR CDR3, the HTBI primer set was used together with the Qiagen OneStep RT-PCR kit. Through fastp at Q25 and MiXCR, TCRdb rebuilt clones from the public reads, retaining in-frame beta chains. Rows merge per CDR3 protein into single entries with the most common DNA and genes. Counted in this sample were a few hundred thousand distinct CDR3 sequences; about 15% of them appeared once. The ten largest clones capture around 7.5% of the sample. The sequenced sample consisted of blood. Source of these receptors: a woman in her 30s with Graves' hyperthyroidism.

This clonotype has only a few counts. The chain employs TRBV4-2 and TRBJ2-1; no clear D. The length of the CDR3 is 14 residues. Trimming cost V 0 bases and J 5 bases, with 8 bases left between them. Germline values: CDR1 LGHNA, CDR2 YNFKEQ. The CDR3 reads CASSQDPANNEQFF. In nucleotides, the CDR3 is TGTGCCAGCAGCCAAGATCCGGCTAACAATGAGCAGTTCTTC.

The rearrangement links TRBV5-8 to TRBJ2-2, with D possibly TRBD1 on 6 matching bases. Trimming shortened V by 0 bases and J by 6 bases, and 15 bases separated the two germline ends. The CDR3 runs to 16 residues. CDR1 is SGHTS, CDR2 YDEGEE, per germline. Written as DNA, the CDR3 is TGTGCCAGCAGCTTGGCCTACGGGACACGCGCCGGGGAGCTGTTTTTT. Protein product: CASSLAYGTRAGELFF. Using reference TRBV5-8 and TRBJ2-2 for the parts outside the CDR3, the full variable domain is EAGVTQSPTHLIKTRGQQATLRCSPISGHTSVYWYQQALGLGLQFLLWYDEGEERNRGNFPPRFSGRQFPNYSSELNVNALELEDSALYLCASSLAYGTRAGELFFGEGSRLTVL.

V gene TRBV4-1 combines with J gene TRBJ2-1; 10 nucleotides match TRBD1. The CDR3 is 18 amino acids. Germline loops: CDR1 MGHRA, CDR2 YSYEKL. With V trimmed by 3 bases and J by 2 bases, 10 bases remained unmatched. The CDR3 region is CASSQTGGRPSPYNEQFF. In nucleotides, the CDR3 is TGCGCCAGCAGCCAGACAGGGGGCAGGCCTTCGCCCTACAATGAGCAGTTCTTC.

This clonotype has just a few counts. This rearrangement joins TRBV7-9 to TRBJ2-3; 7 positions agree with TRBD2. V shed 1 base, J shed 2 bases, and the junction held 3 bases outside the gene matches. This CDR3 spans 15 amino acids. Germline V gene data show CDR1 as SEHNR and CDR2 as FQNEAQ (reference sequence). The CDR3 loop is CASSLVREVTDTQYF. The CDR3 DNA sequence: TGTGCCAGCAGCTTAGTTCGGGAGGTCACAGATACGCAGTATTTT.

At least ten counts were recorded for this clonotype. The CDR3 nucleotides are TGTGCCAGCAGTTTCGGACTAGCGGGAGACGAGCAGTACTTC. Its translation is CASSFGLAGDEQYF. The chain employs TRBV12-3 or TRBV12-4 and TRBJ2-7; the match to TRBD2 covers 13 bases. The J segment lost 5 bases and the V segment lost 3 bases, leaving 1 base of the junction unmatched. The CDR3 is 14 amino acids.